This T cell receptor (beta chain) was observed in a study of shared clonotypes between healthy human individuals. On the study more broadly: Each donor's CD8 memory used one plate, CD8 naive two, each CD4 subset three.

Per the original methods: ImmunoSEQ sequences covered only the junction and lacked quality scores; filtering therefore differed. Libraries were prepared by immunoSEQ multiplex PCR; TCRdb keeps only in-frame clonotypes and omits some of them. The V and J calls and clone size are taken from that table; D and trimming were inferred from the DNA. The sample shows under 2,500,000 clones, around 95% of them seen only once. Donors included only healthy HIV-negative adults lacking recent acute infections or vaccinations. Study-wide findings and caveats: There were few donors, and this limited the genetic and exposure-history diversity represented.

This CDR3 region has 14 residues. J lost 6 bases, V lost 1 base, and 1 base had no gene match. The germline V gene encodes CDR1 SGHTA and CDR2 FQGNSA. This clone showed up just a few times. Antigen specificity is unknown. The same CDR3 arises from other DNA sequences in this sample as well. Input material: naive CD4+ T cells sorted from blood. Stated subset: CD45RA+ positively selected. The rearrangement uses TRBV7-2 and TRBJ2-7; 12 bases fit TRBD2. The receptor was isolated from a man in his late teens or twenties in good health. CDR3 sequence reads: CASSLVLAGGEQYF. Written as DNA, the CDR3 is TGTGCCAGCAGCTTAGTACTAGCGGGAGGCGAGCAGTACTTC. Using reference TRBV7-2 and TRBJ2-7 for the parts outside the CDR3, the full variable domain is GAGVSQSPSNKVTEKGKDVELRCDPISGHTALYWYRQSLGQGLEFLIYFQGNSAPDKSGLPSDRFSAERTGGSVSTLTIQRTQQEDSAVYLCASSLVLAGGEQYFGPGTRLTVT.